These T cell receptor beta chains were read from a single sample in a study of T-cell reconstitution after alpha-beta-depleted transplantation in children. One entry per CDR3 protein results from TCRdb running MiXCR on the PCR reads. The data show some 300,000 distinct CDR3 sequences, less than 9.5% seen once. Sequencing was performed on peripheral blood, taken 360 days after TCRalphabeta/CD19-depleted stem cell transplant. The receptors were sampled from a female patient under 10 years old who had a stem cell transplant for Fanconi anemia, so the T cells may come from the graft donor. The CDR3 runs from the conserved cysteine through the conserved F or W. The order of the fields is clone size, D gene, J gene, V gene, CDR3 protein, CDR3 DNA. A D gene is named only where the DNA matches it firmly. Rows give clone size only sometimes, using once, few, many, or a class for an expanded clone.

>many|TRBD1|TRBJ2-1|TRBV5-1
CASSLDFPHFRDRVHNEQFF
TGCGCCAGCAGCTTGGACTTCCCCCACTTCCGGGACAGGGTCCACAATGAGCAGTTCTTC
>many|NA|TRBJ2-1|TRBV10-3
CAISGRGGEQFF
TGTGCCATCAGTGGCAGGGGTGGTGAGCAGTTCTTC
>NA|NA|TRBJ2-7|TRBV5-1
CASSFQPSDYEQYF
TGCGCCAGCAGCTTTCAGCCTAGCGACTACGAGCAGTACTTC
>NA|NA|TRBJ1-3|TRBV18
CASSPVEGRTSGNTIYF
TGTGCCAGCTCACCTGTGGAGGGACGGACGTCTGGAAACACCATATATTTT
>many|NA|TRBJ2-2|TRBV9
CASSAAGARVGELFF
TGTGCCAGCAGCGCCGCCGGGGCTCGTGTAGGGGAGCTGTTTTTT
>many|NA|TRBJ2-2|TRBV10-3
CAISGRRILGFTGELFF
TGTGCCATCAGTGGTCGGCGGATTCTAGGGTTCACCGGGGAGCTGTTTTTT
>NA|NA|TRBJ2-3|TRBV4-2
CASSQERGKFPDTQYF
TGTGCCAGCAGCCAAGAAAGAGGGAAGTTTCCAGATACGCAGTATTTT
>many|NA|TRBJ2-7|TRBV20-1
CSARALYFSYEQYF
TGCAGTGCTAGGGCCCTCTATTTCTCCTACGAGCAGTACTTC
>many|TRBD1|TRBJ2-3|TRBV7-9
CASSLRTGRGTDTQYF
TGTGCCAGCAGCCTCAGGACAGGCCGGGGAACAGATACGCAGTATTTT
>many|NA|TRBJ1-1|TRBV15
CATSRDLLRGGTEAFF
TGTGCCACCAGCAGAGACCTGCTTCGGGGGGGCACTGAAGCTTTCTTT
>many|NA|TRBJ1-2|TRBV28
CASSLIYYGYTF
TGTGCCAGCAGTTTAATTTACTATGGCTACACCTTC
>NA|TRBD1|TRBJ1-2|TRBV5-5
CASSFSGTDYGYTF
TGTGCCAGCAGCTTCTCCGGGACAGATTATGGCTACACCTTC
>many|TRBD2|TRBJ2-2|TRBV13
CASSQGTSGRNTGELFF
TGTGCCAGCAGCCAAGGGACTAGCGGGAGAAACACCGGGGAGCTGTTTTTT
>NA|NA|TRBJ1-1|TRBV4-1
CASSPWGGPLNTEAFF
TGCGCCAGCAGCCCATGGGGCGGCCCACTGAACACTGAAGCTTTCTTT
>NA|NA|TRBJ2-1|TRBV7-7
CASSPGLEIYNEQFF
TGTGCCAGCAGCCCGGGACTTGAGATATACAATGAGCAGTTCTTC
>many|TRBD1|TRBJ2-7|TRBV13
CASSSGQGDEQYF
TGTGCCAGCAGCTCCGGACAGGGGGACGAGCAGTACTTC
>many|TRBD1|TRBJ2-7|TRBV3-1
CASSQDLLGQSTYEQYF
TGTGCCAGCAGCCAAGACCTATTGGGACAGAGCACCTACGAGCAGTACTTC
>many|TRBD2|TRBJ2-1|TRBV15
CATSREIGTSGRADEQFF
TGTGCCACCAGCAGAGAGATAGGGACTAGCGGGAGGGCCGATGAGCAGTTCTTC
>many|TRBD2|TRBJ2-7|TRBV29-1
CSVSRGGFSEQYF
TGCAGCGTCTCACGGGGGGGTTTCTCCGAGCAGTACTTC
>many|NA|TRBJ1-5|TRBV12-3/TRBV12-4
CASSFRPLSQPQHF
TGTGCCAGCAGTTTCAGGCCATTGAGTCAGCCCCAGCATTTT
>few|TRBD2|TRBJ2-6|TRBV3-1
CASSQWGGGGANVLTF
TGTGCCAGCAGCCAGTGGGGGGGAGGTGGGGCCAACGTCCTGACTTTC
>NA|TRBD2|TRBJ2-5|TRBV3-1
CASCQTSGGFGTQYF
TGTGCCAGCTGCCAGACTAGCGGGGGTTTTGGGACCCAGTACTTC
>NA|NA|TRBJ1-4|TRBV7-2
CASSLALRGNREKLFF
TGTGCCAGCAGCTTAGCGCTGAGAGGGAATCGCGAAAAACTGTTTTTT
>NA|TRBD1|TRBJ1-5|TRBV20-1
CSVGTGSQPQHF
TGCAGTGTAGGGACAGGGAGTCAGCCCCAGCATTTT
>many|NA|TRBJ2-2|TRBV2
CASSVDGNTGELFF
TGTGCCAGCAGTGTAGACGGGAACACCGGGGAGCTGTTTTTT
>many|TRBD2|TRBJ2-3|TRBV5-1
CASSTSGRAADTQYF
TGCGCCAGCAGCACCAGCGGGAGGGCCGCAGATACGCAGTATTTT
>NA|NA|TRBJ2-6|TRBV12-3/TRBV12-4
CASSFSAGSGGANVLTF
TGTGCCAGCAGTTTTTCGGCAGGAAGTGGTGGGGCCAACGTCCTGACTTTC
>few|TRBD2|TRBJ2-4|TRBV7-3
CASSLNGRDIQYF
TGTGCCAGCAGCTTAAACGGGAGGGACATTCAGTACTTC
>NA|TRBD2|TRBJ2-7|TRBV3-1
CASSQNFGGDSYEQYF
TGTGCCAGCAGCCAAAACTTCGGGGGGGACTCCTACGAGCAGTACTTC
>few|NA|TRBJ2-3|TRBV7-2
CASSLQGPIVDTQYF
TGTGCCAGCAGCTTACAGGGGCCCATCGTAGATACGCAGTATTTT
>NA|TRBD2|TRBJ2-3|TRBV9
CASSVVAGVTDTQYF
TGTGCCAGCAGCGTAGTAGCGGGAGTCACAGATACGCAGTATTTT
>many|NA|TRBJ2-5|TRBV7-9
CASSFRNRDDKETQYF
TGTGCCAGCAGCTTTAGGAATCGGGACGATAAAGAGACCCAGTACTTC
>NA|TRBD1|TRBJ1-5|TRBV5-6
CASSLEWTGNGYSNQPQHF
TGTGCCAGCAGCTTGGAATGGACAGGGAATGGGTATAGCAATCAGCCCCAGCATTTT
>NA|TRBD1|TRBJ2-3|TRBV27
CASRYRDRGTDTQYF
TGTGCCAGCAGATACCGGGACAGGGGGACAGATACGCAGTATTTT
>many|NA|TRBJ2-3|TRBV20-1
CSATNTDTQYF
TGCAGTGCTACCAACACAGATACGCAGTATTTT
>NA|NA|TRBJ1-1|TRBV18
CASSSTQNTEAFF
TGTGCCAGCTCATCAACGCAGAACACTGAAGCTTTCTTT
>many|NA|TRBJ2-5|TRBV2
CASSEVVLYF
TGTGCCAGCAGTGAAGTGGTCCTTTACTTC
>many|NA|TRBJ1-1|TRBV5-1
CASSPSASIWNTEAFF
TGCGCCAGCAGCCCATCGGCTAGTATATGGAACACTGAAGCTTTCTTT
>NA|NA|TRBJ2-2|TRBV28
CASSKDIAGELFF
TGTGCCAGCAGCAAGGATATCGCCGGGGAGCTGTTTTTT
>many|NA|TRBJ2-3|TRBV7-3
CASSLGRTDTQYF
TGTGCCAGCAGCCTAGGGAGGACAGATACGCAGTATTTT
>many|TRBD2|TRBJ2-5|TRBV5-1
CASRTSGGQETQYF
TGCGCCAGCAGGACTAGCGGGGGGCAAGAGACCCAGTACTTC
>many|NA|TRBJ1-1|TRBV29-1
CSVTGTPTEAFF
TGCAGCGTGACCGGGACACCCACTGAAGCTTTCTTT
>few|TRBD1|TRBJ1-2|TRBV7-2
CASSFNRGSYGYTF
TGTGCCAGCAGCTTCAACAGGGGTAGCTATGGCTACACCTTC
>few|NA|TRBJ1-5|TRBV7-2
CASSLVDQPQHF
TGTGCCAGCAGCTTAGTAGATCAGCCCCAGCATTTT
>many|NA|TRBJ2-5|TRBV29-1
CSVVSRSETQYF
TGCAGCGTTGTATCCCGGTCGGAGACCCAGTACTTC
>few|TRBD1|TRBJ1-2|TRBV15
CATSLDRAKGYGYTF
TGTGCCACCAGTTTAGACAGGGCAAAAGGCTATGGCTACACCTTC
>few|NA|TRBJ2-4|TRBV19
CASSPPDRIVGDIQYF
TGTGCCAGTAGTCCCCCCGACAGGATTGTAGGGGACATTCAGTACTTC
>NA|NA|TRBJ1-3|TRBV3-1
CASSRLVQDSSGNTIYF
TGTGCCAGCAGCCGATTAGTTCAGGATTCTTCTGGAAACACCATATATTTT
>many|TRBD2|TRBJ2-3|TRBV5-1
CASSPPSSGDTDTQYF
TGCGCCAGCAGCCCTCCTTCTAGCGGGGACACAGATACGCAGTATTTT